Listed below are T cell receptor beta chains from one sample, sequenced in a study of blood T cell repertoires in COVID-19. The protocol was immunoSEQ multiplex PCR, while the TCRdb copy is restricted to in-frame clones and leaves out a portion. The table shows some 180,000 clones, with approximately 88% occurring only once. Material for sequencing was peripheral blood. These receptors all come from a woman aged 40 to 55 with COVID-19, enrolled during active disease. Each CDR3 is given with its conserved first and last residue. The D gene is left open where the match is weak. Rows may omit the clone size; those that give it use once, few, many or a size class.

CDR3 DNA: TGTGCCACCAGCAGACCGTCCGGGACAGGGAGCACCGGGGAGCTGTTTTTT
CDR3 protein: CATSRPSGTGSTGELFF
V gene: TRBV15
D gene: TRBD1
clone size: once
J gene: TRBJ2-2

CDR3 DNA: TGTGCCAGTAGTATAGATGGTAGGGGGCAGTACAATGAGCAGTTCTTC
CDR3 protein: CASSIDGRGQYNEQFF
V gene: TRBV19
D gene: TRBD1
clone size: -
J gene: TRBJ2-1

CDR3 DNA: TGTGCCAGCAGCCAGCGGGAGGTAGAGACCCAGTACTTC
CDR3 protein: CASSQREVETQYF
V gene: TRBV2
D gene: TRBD2
clone size: -
J gene: TRBJ2-5

CDR3 DNA: TGTGCCAGCAGGACGGACAGGGCGGGTGGCTACACCTTC
CDR3 protein: CASRTDRAGGYTF
V gene: TRBV6-5
D gene: TRBD1
clone size: -
J gene: TRBJ1-2

CDR3 DNA: TGTGCCAGCAGCCTCCGGGCGGGGAACACAGATACGCAGTATTTT
CDR3 protein: CASSLRAGNTDTQYF
V gene: TRBV6-4
D gene: -
clone size: many
J gene: TRBJ2-3

CDR3 DNA: TGTGCCAGCAGCGGGCTAGCGGGGTACAATGAGCAGTTCTTC
CDR3 protein: CASSGLAGYNEQFF
V gene: TRBV9
D gene: TRBD2
clone size: -
J gene: TRBJ2-1

CDR3 DNA: TGTGCCAGTGTCGACAGGCCTAATTCACCCCTCCACTTT
CDR3 protein: CASVDRPNSPLHF
V gene: TRBV2
D gene: -
clone size: -
J gene: TRBJ1-6

CDR3 DNA: TGTGCCAGTAGTGAATTTGGGACAGGTGGTCTCTCTGGAAACACCATATATTTT
CDR3 protein: CASSEFGTGGLSGNTIYF
V gene: TRBV19
D gene: TRBD1
clone size: once
J gene: TRBJ1-3

CDR3 DNA: TGTGCCAGCAGCCAAGATCGGTGGTATTACGAGCAGTACTTC
CDR3 protein: CASSQDRWYYEQYF
V gene: TRBV14
D gene: -
clone size: -
J gene: TRBJ2-7

CDR3 DNA: TGTGCCAGCAGTTTCGGACAGGGGGCAGGCGAGCAGTACTTC
CDR3 protein: CASSFGQGAGEQYF
V gene: TRBV6-5
D gene: TRBD1
clone size: -
J gene: TRBJ2-7

CDR3 DNA: TGTGCCAGCAGCCTATTCGGGGACACGCTGCCAGATACGCAGTATTTT
CDR3 protein: CASSLFGDTLPDTQYF
V gene: TRBV11-2
D gene: -
clone size: -
J gene: TRBJ2-3

CDR3 DNA: TGTGCCAGCAGTCCTAGCGGGGAATACAATGAGCAGTTCTTC
CDR3 protein: CASSPSGEYNEQFF
V gene: TRBV6-4
D gene: TRBD2
clone size: -
J gene: TRBJ2-1

CDR3 DNA: TGCGCCAGCAGCTTTAGCGGGTTGAGCTCCTACAATGAGCAGTTCTTC
CDR3 protein: CASSFSGLSSYNEQFF
V gene: TRBV5-1
D gene: TRBD2
clone size: -
J gene: TRBJ2-1